This entry lists 18 T cell receptor beta chains sequenced from one sample in a study of control samples from healthy donors and cancer patients (dated by TCRdb to 2020 to 2021). Library preparation employed the immunoSEQ multiplex PCR assay. TCRdb limited this immuneACCESS table to in-frame rearrangements with V and J called. A share of clones is missing; checked studies link under half to unresolved V genes, and the rest is unexplained. In all, the sample holds roughly 450,000 clones, and about nine tenths of those were seen once. Clones ranked in the top ten supply just under 6.5% of the sample. The source material was PBMCs. The receptors come from a man aged 40-50 years with head and neck cancer.

This chain connects TRBV12-3 or TRBV12-4 to TRBJ2-7; D uncertain. Trimming shortened V by 5 bases and J by 6 bases, and 14 bases separated the two germline ends. The CDR3 has 13 amino acids. The CDR3 DNA reads as TGTGCCAGCAGTCCCACCGCCCCCGGCGAGCAGTACTTC. This encodes CASSPTAPGEQYF.

The chain combines TRBV7-9 with TRBJ2-5; D might be TRBD2 (6 bases). The CDR3 spans 16 residues. Germline V CDR1 and CDR2: SEHNR, FQNEAQ (reference sequence). The germline V and J ends were trimmed by 3 bases and 2 bases, with 16 bases remaining between them. Here the CDR3 DNA reads TGTGCCAGCAGCTTTGGGGACTGGCTAGAGCAAGAGACCCAGTACTTC. Protein: CASSFGDWLEQETQYF.

Comments on this clone: In the same sample, other DNA sequences code for this CDR3. The chain joins TRBV7-2 to TRBJ2-7; D possibly corresponds to TRBD2 (6 bases). Germline V lookup: CDR1 SGHTA, CDR2 FQGNSA. The V end was cut by 3 bases, the J end by 0 bases, with 18 bases between. The CDR3 consists of 17 residues. This CDR3 is CASSFVGGLGGSYEQYF. The CDR3, as DNA: TGTGCCAGCAGCTTCGTTGGGGGTCTGGGGGGCTCCTACGAGCAGTACTTC.

This chain uses TRBV12-5 with TRBJ1-1; 9 bases align to TRBD1. Germline V gene lookup returns CDR1 LGHNT and CDR2 FRNRAP. V lost 0 bases to trimming and J lost 5 bases; unmatched junction nucleotides: 10. The CDR3 is made up of 17 amino acids. The DNA for the CDR3 is TGTGCTAGTGGTTTGGTACTCACCTCTGACAGGGGGACTGAAGCTTTCTTT. Translated, it gives CASGLVLTSDRGTEAFF.

The rearrangement joins TRBV28 to TRBJ2-6; 8 positions match TRBD1. J gave up 0 bases and V 10 bases, and 8 bases lay outside the gene matches. The germline V gene has CDR1 MDHEN and CDR2 SYDVKM. This CDR3 comprises 16 residues. DNA for the CDR3: TGTGCCATTCGAGGACAGGGAATCTCTGGGGCCAACGTCCTGACTTTC. It encodes CAIRGQGISGANVLTF.

The chain couples TRBV6-5 to TRBJ2-5, with 8 bases matching TRBD1. The CDR3 contains 15 residues. V trimming: 2 bases; J trimming: 5 bases; junction bases outside the gene matches: 7. Germline V gene data show CDR1 as MNHEY and CDR2 as SVGAGI. The CDR3 bases are TGTGCCAGCAGTTACGGAACAGGGGGTCTGGAGACCCAGTACTTC. This gives the protein CASSYGTGGLETQYF.

The chain combines TRBV19 with TRBJ2-3, with D tentatively TRBD2 (5 bases). V was shortened by 4 bases and J by 5 bases, with 19 bases between the two germline ends. The germline V gene has CDR1 LNHDA and CDR2 SQIVND (reference sequence). The CDR3 loop spans 16 amino acids. The CDR3 bases are TGTGCCAGTAGTAACCCCCGCGCGGGTAGTTTAGATACGCAGTATTTT. It yields the protein CASSNPRAGSLDTQYF. The variable domain in full, completed from reference TRBV19 and TRBJ2-3, reads DGGITQSPKYLFRKEGQNVTLSCEQNLNHDAMYWYRQDPGQGLRLIYYSQIVNDFQKGDIAEGYSVSREKKESFPLTVTSAQKNPTAFYLCASSNPRAGSLDTQYFGPGTRLTVL.

This clone was observed a single time. The same CDR3 is also encoded by other DNA sequences in this sample. V is TRBV28 and J is TRBJ1-5; D is possibly TRBD1 (6 bases). CDR1 is MDHEN and CDR2 is SYDVKM in the germline V gene. The CDR3 consists of 15 residues. Trimming stripped 2 bases from V and 3 bases from J, with 11 bases between. The CDR3 reads CASSLTGGSNQPQHF. The CDR3 DNA sequence: TGTGCCAGCAGTTTAACCGGGGGCTCCAATCAGCCCCAGCATTTT.

The chain employs TRBV7-2 and TRBJ2-3; D gene unclear. This CDR3 is built from 15 residues. V was shortened by 2 bases and J by 1 base, with 10 bases between the two germline ends. In germline, CDR1 is SGHTA, CDR2 FQGNSA. DNA for the CDR3: TGTGCCAGCAGCTTATTCGCGGAGCGCACAGATACGCAGTATTTT. Translation: CASSLFAERTDTQYF.

V is TRBV7-9 and J is TRBJ2-5; 12 nucleotides agree with TRBD2. Unmatched junction bases numbered 0, after V lost 2 bases and J lost 5 bases. This CDR3 comprises 14 residues. Germline CDR1 reads SEHNR; CDR2 reads FQNEAQ (reference sequence). This CDR3 reads CASSLTSGRETQYF. The CDR3 DNA follows: TGTGCCAGCAGCTTAACTAGCGGGAGGGAGACCCAGTACTTC.

Details on this clone: The same CDR3 also results from other DNA sequences found in this sample. V gene TRBV5-1 combines with J gene TRBJ2-5; D is unclear. CDR1 and CDR2 from the germline V gene are SGHRS and YFSETQ. The ends were cut back, 4 bases at V and 5 bases at J, with 6 bases in the middle. This CDR3 spans 11 amino acids. The CDR3: CASSLEETQYF. The DNA for the CDR3 is TGCGCCAGCAGCCTAGAGGAGACCCAGTACTTC.

This chain connects TRBV11-2 to TRBJ2-2; tentatively, D is TRBD2 (6 bases). Germline V gene lookup returns CDR1 SGHAT and CDR2 FQNNGV. This CDR3 has 15 amino acids. Trimming left V 1 base short and J 1 base short, with 7 bases between. CDR3 protein: CASSLGLVNTGELFF. As DNA, the CDR3 is TGTGCCAGCAGCTTAGGACTAGTGAACACCGGGGAGCTGTTTTTT.

The chain joins TRBV5-1 to TRBJ2-5; D is uncertain. This CDR3 has 12 residues. The V gene lost 7 bases and the J gene lost 2 bases, with 9 bases spanning the gap. Germline V gene data show CDR1 as SGHRS and CDR2 as YFSETQ. The CDR3 is CASHNPQETQYF. The CDR3 nucleotides are TGCGCCAGCCACAACCCACAAGAGACCCAGTACTTC.

The chain links TRBV19 to TRBJ1-2; 9 positions match TRBD1. The germline CDR1 and CDR2 sequences are LNHDA and SQIVND (reference sequence). V lost 1 base and J lost 4; bases outside the gene matches: 7. CDR3 length equals 16 residues. The CDR3 reads CASSIGSGTGTYGYTF. The CDR3 DNA reads TGTGCCAGTAGTATAGGCTCCGGGACAGGGACCTATGGCTACACCTTC.

The CDR3 is CASSLNSGELFF. CDR3 in DNA: TGTGCCAGCAGCTTAAATTCCGGGGAGCTGTTTTTT. The rearrangement links TRBV7-3 to TRBJ2-2, with D uncertain. This CDR3 has 12 amino acids. V shed 1 base and J shed 6 bases, with 3 bases lying between them. CDR1 and CDR2 (germline): SGHTA, FQGTGA.

This chain uses TRBV24-1 with TRBJ2-5, with TRBD1 as a possible D gene (6 bases). The CDR3 runs 15 residues. The germline V gene has CDR1 KGHDR and CDR2 SFDVKD. Deletions cut 5 bases from V and 1 base from J, with 13 bases between. Written as DNA, the CDR3 is TGTGCCACCAGTGCCCCAGGGGCGGCCCAAGAGACCCAGTACTTC. Residues: CATSAPGAAQETQYF.

In its sample, this clone was seen once. The chain recombines TRBV18 with TRBJ1-4; weak D call: TRBD1 (6 bases). Germline V lookup: CDR1 KGHSH, CDR2 LQKENI. The CDR3 has 13 residues. Trimming pared 1 base from V and 8 bases from J, leaving 8 bases between. The CDR3 loop reads CASSPQGEEKLFF. For the CDR3, the DNA is TGTGCCAGCTCACCACAGGGGGAGGAAAAACTGTTTTTT.

The rearrangement links TRBV9 to TRBJ2-5; TRBD2 matches at 9 bases. V gave up 1 base and J gave up 4 bases; unmatched junction bases: 2. Looked up from germline, CDR1 is SGDLS and CDR2 is YYNGEE. This CDR3 comprises 14 residues. CDR3 sequence: CASSVSGGRETQYF. The DNA for the CDR3 is TGTGCCAGCAGCGTAAGCGGGGGGCGAGAGACCCAGTACTTC.